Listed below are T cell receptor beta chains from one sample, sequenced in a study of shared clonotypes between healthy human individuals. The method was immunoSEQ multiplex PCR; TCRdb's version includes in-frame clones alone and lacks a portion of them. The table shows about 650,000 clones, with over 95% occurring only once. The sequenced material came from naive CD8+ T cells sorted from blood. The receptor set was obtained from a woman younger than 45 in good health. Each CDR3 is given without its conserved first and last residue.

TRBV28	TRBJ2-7	ASSLRDLGSYEQY
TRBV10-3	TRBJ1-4	AISESNRPSGGSEKLF
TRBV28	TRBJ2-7	ASSLSGEGPVEQY
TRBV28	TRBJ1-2	ASNKQAAQGYGYT
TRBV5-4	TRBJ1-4	ASSLNQGAPVKLF
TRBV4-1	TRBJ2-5	ASSQTSGDQETQY
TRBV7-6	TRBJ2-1	ASSLAGEQALNEQF
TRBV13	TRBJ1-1	ASSLAGAGVREAF
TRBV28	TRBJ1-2	ASSLRGPFHGYT
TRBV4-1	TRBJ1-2	ASSDGTATNYGYT
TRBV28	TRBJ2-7	ASSLPRGRETGKYEQY
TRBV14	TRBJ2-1	ASSHPAGGGEEQF
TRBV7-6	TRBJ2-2	ASSLGSGSTGELF
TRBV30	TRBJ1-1	AWSVLGTEAF
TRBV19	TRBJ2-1	ASSLLARYNEQF
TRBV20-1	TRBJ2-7	SVITRDEQY
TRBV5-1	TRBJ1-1	ASRFEFLLMNTEAF
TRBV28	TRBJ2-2	ASSILKSGELF
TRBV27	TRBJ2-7	ASSLSVGDVTYEQY
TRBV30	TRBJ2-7	AWSVRTSGYYEQY
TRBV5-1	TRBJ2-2	ASIPGLYTGELF
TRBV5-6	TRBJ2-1	ASSRAGEGVMIEQF